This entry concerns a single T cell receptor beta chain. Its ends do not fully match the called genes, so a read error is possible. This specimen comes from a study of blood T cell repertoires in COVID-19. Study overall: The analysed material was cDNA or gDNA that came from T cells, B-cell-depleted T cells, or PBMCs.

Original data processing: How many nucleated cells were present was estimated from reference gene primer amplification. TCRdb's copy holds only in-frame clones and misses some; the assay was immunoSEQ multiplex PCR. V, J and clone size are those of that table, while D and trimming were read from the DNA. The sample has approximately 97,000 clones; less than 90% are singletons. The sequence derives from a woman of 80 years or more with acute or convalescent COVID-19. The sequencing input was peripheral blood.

The CDR3 loop is CASNLLSGDSYNEQFF. The DNA of the CDR3 is TGTGCCAGCAACTTACTTAGCGGGGACTCCTACAATGAGCAGTTCTTC. The V gene is TRBV11-1, the J gene TRBJ2-1, with TRBD2 matching 8 bases. The CDR3 consists of 16 residues. The V gene's germline CDR1 is SGHAT and CDR2 FQDESV (reference sequence).